This TCR beta chain was sequenced for a study of cytomegalovirus exposure and HLA in healthy donors. The PCR had 60 Vbeta and 13 Jbeta primers. Only in-frame clones appear in the TCRdb table, and some are missing; sequencing was by immunoSEQ multiplex PCR. This table lists around 88,000 clones. V lost 8 bases to trimming and J lost 7 bases; unmatched junction nucleotides: 9. The CDR3 is made up of 14 amino acids. Germline values: CDR1 MGHDK, CDR2 SYGVNS. The TCR sequence derives from a girl aged 5-17 years in good health and CMV-seropositive. Sequencing input: PBMCs. The V call is TRBV25-1, the J call TRBJ1-5; 9 bases map to TRBD1. The CDR3 loop reads CASVRDREDQPQHF. CDR3 bases: TGTGCCAGCGTGCGGGACAGGGAAGACCAGCCCCAGCATTTT.